This T cell receptor (beta chain) originates from a study of blood T cell repertoires in COVID-19 (dated by TCRdb to 2020 to 2021). With regard to the full study: Samples from collaborators originated in the United States, Italy and Spain and spanned both the acute and convalescent phases of COVID-19. The prospective study material was composed of cDNA or gDNA derived from T cells, B-cell-depleted T cells, or PBMCs. Subjects who had been exposed to COVID-19, were actively infected with it, or had recovered from it provided the deeply sampled blood TCRbeta repertoires that made up the dataset. The repertoires were released in a freely available public database intended as a resource for research on the immune response to SARS-CoV-2. Samples were obtained from the ongoing ImmuneRACE study (first 160 participants) and from 1,000 to 1,500 subjects provided by 6 global collaborators. The sample metadata nearly always contained a de-identified subject ID, COVID-19 status, age in years and sex. Where HLA class I and class II types were available, the types were taken from metadata supplied by the sample provider, not from assay-based typing. Study-wide conclusions, independent of this receptor: Clinical and demographic metadata were provided uncurated, with the amount varying by source and participant.

Between the V and J ends, shortened by 3 bases and 4 bases respectively, the junction contains 4 bases. The germline V gene encodes CDR1 LGHDT and CDR2 YNNKEL (reference sequence). CDR3 length: 12 amino acids, cysteine to phenylalanine. The DNA shown is the 36-base CDR3, in frame from base 1. TCRbeta CDR3 regions were amplified from genomic DNA by means of the immunoSEQ Assay, a bias-controlled multiplex PCR. The original methods were these. Nucleated cell counts per sample were estimated from amplification of reference gene primers within the assay. Sequence reads were collapsed and filtered to measure the absolute abundance of every unique TCRbeta CDR3 rearrangement. Productive Simpson clonality was computed per sample as the square root of Simpson's diversity index over productive rearrangements. The immuneACCESS repertoire file appears here via TCRdb, limited to in-frame rearrangements. These files lack a portion of the clones; in checked studies, under half of the deficit traces to unresolved V genes, and the cause of the others is not known. For V, J and clone size, that table is used; D and trimming come from the DNA. The sample includes 55,000 to 70,000 clones, with about 88% observed a single time. The ten biggest clones cover roughly 9.1% of the sample.

A single count supports this clone. The clone's antigen remains unknown. Base qualities were left out, and no much larger clone turns up one base away. In the prospective study, participants were about 18 to 90 years old, resided in 24 geographic areas of the United States, and were enrolled through a virtual design. To assign participants to cohorts, the prospective study relied on clinical history that participants themselves reported in a screening survey and a study questionnaire. ImmuneRACE Cohort 3 recovered participants were defined by two consecutive negative NP/OP PCR tests, healthcare professional clearance, or symptom resolution. In the prospective study, mobile phlebotomists collected whole blood, serum and a nasopharyngeal or oropharyngeal swab from each participant. Prospective study participants could optionally give additional blood draws and questionnaires over an approximately two-month period. Before DNA extraction, blood samples from the prospective study were shipped at room temperature or frozen.

The rearranged segments are TRBV3-1 (or the pseudogene TRBV3-2) and TRBJ1-3; the D gene is unclear. Material: PBMCs or T cells enriched from blood (not recorded which). The sequence was obtained from a woman between 35 and 50 years old who had recovered from COVID-19. The CDR3 protein is CASSQRGNTIYF. The DNA is TGTGCCAGCAGCCAGCGGGGAAACACCATATATTTT.